The TCR beta chain described here comes from a study of T cells in Graves' hyperthyroidism and ophthalmopathy (dated by TCRdb to about 2019). Concerning the study at large: TCR V-J signatures able to tell the groups apart were searched for in a discovery cohort of approximately 95 patients, of whom roughly 42 had Graves' ophthalmopathy and roughly 57 had stable Graves' hyperthyroidism. According to the paper, TCR Vbeta CDR3 sequencing was carried out on over 130 peripheral blood samples, which came from approximately 43 ophthalmopathy, approximately 72 hyperthyroidism and some 17 progressor patients. After blood sampling, hyperthyroidism patients were treated with methimazole at a starting dose of 30 mg daily, and ophthalmopathy patients were treated with high-dose intravenous methylprednisolone. Prospective prediction of ophthalmopathy was tested in an independent validation cohort consisting of fewer than 20 hyperthyroidism patients and around 16 patients who later progressed to ophthalmopathy. The roughly 100 discovery patients were randomly divided into training and test sets at a 7:3 ratio. In addition, the study compared T-cell repertoires in thyroid tissue and in blood from roughly six Graves' hyperthyroidism patients.

The TCR beta CDR3 regions were amplified from the RNA transcripts. A first-round RT-PCR of the TCR CDR3 used the HTBI primer set with the Qiagen OneStep RT-PCR kit. Libraries were constructed in a second round of multiplex PCR, after which size selection and purification were performed. Libraries were sequenced paired-end with 100 bp reads on an Illumina HiSeq2000. Concerning the study's data processing: SOAPnuke was used to process the raw data, with reads discarded if the reads contained adapters or uncalled bases, had a mean Phred below 15, or lacked an exact constant-primer or identifier match. COPE v1.2.5 was used to merge the high-quality paired reads, and each unique nucleotide sequence was defined as a clonotype. MiTCR v1.1 was used to align clonotypes to the IMGT TRBV, TRBD and TRBJ reference segments. The analysis included only V-J combinations with a frequency above 0.0001, which together covered around 99% of the repertoires. A TCS score was defined as the ratio between F50 (clonal expansion) and ExV (chaos), using BLOSUM62-based TCRdist between CDR3 peptides within each V-J. Welch's t-statistics and random forest reduced just over 500 V-J features to 13, which were used in a naive Bayes classifier (R e1071). Thyroid-blood repertoire similarity was quantified with the Morisita-Horn index. The public reads were reanalyzed by TCRdb: fastp trimming at Q25, MiXCR alignment, in-frame beta chains only. Each record represents a unique CDR3 protein, reported with the most common genes and DNA among its rows. These V and J calls originate from TCRdb's pipeline instead of the authors' own analysis. The sample has 540,000 or so distinct CDR3 sequences on record, around 46% of them singletons. Under 20% of the sample is held by the ten biggest clonotypes.

In this sample, this clonotype turned up many times. Its antigen target is currently unknown. Base qualities were left out, and no much larger clone turns up one base away. The paper's findings and limits, for the study overall: In validation, progression to ophthalmopathy was predicted by the model with 55% to 71% sensitivity and under 85% specificity, a median of about 6 months before onset. Blood samples also contained most of the expanded thyroid clonotypes (frequency above 0.001), which suggests that blood repertoires may reflect thyroid immune responses. Sample size was not statistically predetermined, and blinding of investigators to group allocation was not performed. In cross-validation, a model built on a 13 V-J signature told ophthalmopathy apart from stable hyperthyroidism with 85% to 90% sensitivity and approximately 84% specificity, and in testing the same model reached 80%/75%.

The study excluded patients with uncontrolled infections, other autoimmune diseases, pregnancy or lactation. Diagnoses were established on the basis of clinical symptoms, serum thyroxine and TRAb, thyroid ultrasound, and orbital computed tomography. Total RNA was extracted with Trizol reagent, and quality was checked on an Agilent 2100 Bioanalyzer. The CDR3, cysteine through phenylalanine, is 13 amino acids long. The CDR3 DNA has 39 bases and is translated from base 1. The germline V and J ends show losses of 6 bases and 5 bases respectively, and no gene match explains 8 bases of the junction. Via the germline V gene, CDR1 is SGHRS and CDR2 YFSETQ.

The V and J segments used are TRBV5-1 and TRBJ2-7; 7 bases in between match TRBD1. Sequenced material: peripheral blood or thyroid tissue (not recorded which). This sequence originates from an adult woman with Graves' disease, either hyperthyroidism or ophthalmopathy (not recorded which). The DNA sequence follows: TGCGCCAGCACGAAACTCACAGGGGACGAGCAGTACTTC. Protein translation: CASTKLTGDEQYF.